The 28 T cell receptor beta chains given below trace back to one sample, sequenced in a study of early T cells in non-severe SARS-CoV-2 infection. TCRdb passed the 5' RACE reads through MiXCR, listing each CDR3 protein once. The sample contains fewer than 85,000 distinct CDR3 sequences, roughly 16% of which appear only once. Sequenced material: whole blood. Receptors originate from an adult who was a healthcare worker with PCR-confirmed SARS-CoV-2 infection or an uninfected control (not recorded which).

V is TRBV3-1 and J is TRBJ2-7; either TRBD1 or TRBD2 may fit D (5 bases each). This CDR3 region has 13 residues. In germline, CDR1 is LGHDT, CDR2 YNNKEL (reference sequence). V lost 8 bases, J lost 4 bases, and 15 bases lay in between. The DNA for the CDR3 is TGTGCCAGCTCCCGGGACCTATCTTACGAGCAGTACTTC. Its translation: CASSRDLSYEQYF.

There are many counts of this clonotype. The V and J genes are TRBV5-1 and TRBJ2-7, with 7 nucleotides matching TRBD2. This CDR3 region has 14 residues. From germline, CDR1 is SGHRS and CDR2 YFSETQ. V shed 9 bases, J shed 2 bases, and the junction held 11 bases outside the gene matches. The CDR3 DNA sequence: TGCGCCACCAAGCTTGAGCGGGGAACCTACGAGCAGTACTTC. Its protein is CATKLERGTYEQYF.

CDR3 sequence reads: CATGADQPQHF. The CDR3 DNA is TGTGCCACCGGGGCAGATCAGCCCCAGCATTTT. The chain links TRBV6-1 to TRBJ1-5; possibly TRBD1 for D (5 bases). From germline, CDR1 is MNHNS and CDR2 SASEGT. This CDR3 has 11 residues. V was shortened by 10 bases and J by 5 bases, with 9 bases between the two germline ends.

This clonotype turned up a few times. This chain connects TRBV20-1 to TRBJ2-4, with a possible D match to TRBD1 (6 bases). The CDR3 is 13 residues long. CDR1 is DFQATT, CDR2 SNEGSKA, per germline (reference sequence). V was pared by 3 bases and J by 4 bases, with 10 bases between. The CDR3 reads CSASRTAKNIQYF. CDR3 DNA sequence: TGCAGTGCTAGCCGGACAGCGAAAAACATTCAGTACTTC.

In this sample, this clonotype turned up a few times. The chain links TRBV20-1 to TRBJ1-5; D not certain. CDR1 and CDR2 from the germline V gene are DFQATT and SNEGSKA (reference sequence). The CDR3 loop spans 15 amino acids. V was pared by 0 bases and J by 2 bases, with 11 bases between. CDR3 DNA: TGCAGTGCTAGAGATGGGGTTTCGGGCAATCAGCCCCAGCATTTT. Translating gives CSARDGVSGNQPQHF.

Only a few counts were recorded for this clonotype. This chain joins TRBV6-5 and TRBJ2-5; TRBD2 aligns across 10 bases. The CDR3 length is 18 residues. Looked up from germline, CDR1 is MNHEY and CDR2 is SVGAGI. V was clipped by 0 bases and J by 2 bases; unmatched bases: 9. CDR3 DNA: TGTGCCAGCAGTTACTCCCACCCTAGCGGGAGTAGGCAAGAGACCCAGTACTTC. Translating it yields CASSYSHPSGSRQETQYF.

The rearrangement uses TRBV29-1 and TRBJ2-3; D is perhaps TRBD2 (5 bases). There are 11 residues in the CDR3. The ends were cut back, 8 bases at V and 1 base at J, with 7 bases in the middle. Germline V gene sequence: CDR1 SQVTM, CDR2 ANQGSEA. Here the CDR3 reads CSCGRTDTQYF. The CDR3 DNA sequence: TGCAGCTGCGGGCGCACAGATACGCAGTATTTT.

This clonotype was picked up many times. The chain employs TRBV5-4 and TRBJ2-1; unclear D gene. The V and J ends lost 0 bases and 0 bases respectively, with 7 bases between them. Germline-derived CDR1 and CDR2 are SGHNT and YYREEE (reference sequence). CDR3 length: 15 amino acids. Written as DNA, the CDR3 is TGTGCCAGCAGCTTGGATCCGGGCTCCTACAATGAGCAGTTCTTC. This sequence encodes CASSLDPGSYNEQFF.

This chain joins TRBV29-1 and TRBJ1-2, with unresolved D. Trimming cost V 6 bases and J 7 bases, with 18 bases left between them. The germline gives CDR1 SQVTM, CDR2 ANQGSEA. The CDR3 covers 13 residues. CDR3 nucleotide sequence: TGCAGCGTAACGGGAGGTATGATACGTGGCTACACCTTC. It translates to CSVTGGMIRGYTF.

Only a few counts were recorded for this clonotype. This sequence joins TRBV20-1 and TRBJ1-6; D may be TRBD1 (5 bases). Trimming pared 5 bases from V and 6 bases from J, leaving 29 bases between. The CDR3 has 19 amino acids. The germline gives CDR1 DFQATT, CDR2 SNEGSKA (reference sequence). The CDR3 region has the DNA TGCAGTGCTCGACCAATAGTACGGCGGGACCCAAGAGGTAATTCACCCCTCCACTTT. This codes for CSARPIVRRDPRGNSPLHF.

This clonotype was seen at least ten times. The rearrangement joins TRBV2 to TRBJ1-2; TRBD1 matches 7 bases. The CDR3 consists of 14 residues. J gave up 3 bases and V 6 bases, and 7 bases lay outside the gene matches. The V gene's germline CDR1 is SNHLY and CDR2 FYNNEI. CDR3 sequence reads: CASSPDRLDYGYTF. CDR3 in DNA: TGTGCCAGCAGCCCGGACAGGCTGGACTATGGCTACACCTTC.

This clonotype showed up many times. The rearrangement links TRBV20-1 to TRBJ2-7; possible D gene TRBD2, 5 bases. Germline CDR1 and CDR2: DFQATT and SNEGSKA (reference sequence). V was clipped by 0 bases and J by 4 bases, with 7 bases between them. The CDR3 spans 12 residues. CDR3 sequence (DNA): TGCAGTGCTAGAGATCCGGGGTACGAGCAGTACTTC. Encoded protein: CSARDPGYEQYF.

The chain is built from TRBV29-1 and TRBJ1-1, with 7 bases fitting TRBD1. Germline V CDR1 and CDR2: SQVTM, ANQGSEA. The CDR3 runs to 12 residues. Trimming took 7 bases from V and 6 from J; bases not matched to a gene: 8. The CDR3, as DNA: TGCAGCGCCCTAAGACAGGGTCCTGAAGCTTTCTTT. Amino acid sequence: CSALRQGPEAFF.

This clonotype appeared a few times. The V call is TRBV7-9, the J call TRBJ2-3, with 8 bases identical to TRBD1. J gave up 6 bases and V 5 bases, and 7 bases lay outside the gene matches. The CDR3 sequence is 14 residues long. Germline CDR1 and CDR2: SEHNR and FQNEAQ (reference sequence). CDR3 sequence: CASSLTQGADTQYF. CDR3 bases: TGTGCCAGCAGCCTTACCCAGGGGGCGGATACGCAGTATTTT.

This clonotype appeared a few times. The chain recombines TRBV5-1 with TRBJ2-1; 8 positions agree with TRBD1. Per the germline V gene, CDR1 is SGHRS and CDR2 is YFSETQ. This CDR3 comprises 17 residues. Trimming cost V 3 bases and J 0 bases; bases outside gene matches: 8. The CDR3 region is CASSSTGQAHSYNEQFF. Written as DNA, the CDR3 is TGCGCCAGCAGCTCAACGGGACAGGCCCACTCCTACAATGAGCAGTTCTTC.

The genes are TRBV5-4 and TRBJ1-6; 10 positions agree with TRBD1. This CDR3 comprises 15 residues. Germline assignment: CDR1 SGHNT and CDR2 YYREEE (reference sequence). V trimming: 2 bases; J trimming: 10 bases; junction bases outside the gene matches: 6. The CDR3 DNA reads TGTGCCAGCAGCTTAGGACAGGGGGAGCACTCACCCCTCCACTTT. Its translation is CASSLGQGEHSPLHF.

This clonotype occurred a few times. The chain employs TRBV5-1 and TRBJ2-1, with D perhaps TRBD1 (6 bases). CDR3 length: 16 residues. CDR1 is SGHRS, CDR2 YFSETQ, per germline. The ends were cut back, 6 bases at V and 4 bases at J, with 20 bases in the middle. Here the CDR3 DNA reads TGCGCCAGCAACCCCAGATCTGGACAGACGTACAATGAGCAGTTCTTC. Amino acids: CASNPRSGQTYNEQFF.

There are a few counts of this clonotype. The V call is TRBV11-2, the J call TRBJ1-3; D gene uncertain. The CDR3 spans 15 residues. With 3 bases removed from V and 0 bases from J, the gap between germline ends came to 9 bases. Germline values: CDR1 SGHAT, CDR2 FQNNGV. The DNA for the CDR3 is TGTGCCAGCAGCTTTACGGGTATCTCTGGAAACACCATATATTTT. It codes for CASSFTGISGNTIYF.

J is TRBJ1-4 and V is TRBV27; no firm D call. Germline loops: CDR1 MNHEY, CDR2 SMNVEV (reference sequence). V was clipped by 3 bases and J by 2 bases, with 10 bases between them. The CDR3 covers 15 residues. CDR3 DNA: TGTGCCAGCAGTTTTTTACGTGAGACTAATGAAAAACTGTTTTTT. This sequence encodes CASSFLRETNEKLFF.

In this sample, this clonotype turned up many times. V and J are TRBV19 and TRBJ1-2; TRBD1 is a possible D gene (5 bases). The germline CDR1 and CDR2 sequences are LNHDA and SQIVND (reference sequence). V shed 6 bases and J shed 4 bases, with 12 bases lying between them. The CDR3 is made up of 13 amino acids. The CDR3 spells CASSPGTAYGYTF. CDR3 bases: TGTGCCAGTAGCCCCGGGACGGCCTATGGCTACACCTTC.

The rearrangement links TRBV5-5 to TRBJ1-1; D might be TRBD1 (5 bases). The CDR3 has 17 amino acids. The V gene's germline CDR1 is SGHKS and CDR2 YYEKEE (reference sequence). Trimming left V 4 bases short and J 2 bases short, with 21 bases between. The CDR3 protein is CASSLPRTRGINTEAFF. CDR3 coding DNA: TGTGCCAGCAGCCTCCCCAGGACAAGGGGAATCAACACTGAAGCTTTCTTT.

This clonotype occurred a few times. This CDR3 is CASSQILAGEDEQYF. CDR3 DNA: TGTGCCAGCAGCCAGATACTAGCGGGAGAGGACGAGCAGTACTTC. The J gene is TRBJ2-7, the V gene TRBV7-8; TRBD2 matches at 11 bases. V lost 5 bases to trimming and J lost 5 bases; unmatched junction nucleotides: 8. CDR1 is SGHVS and CDR2 is FQNEAQ in the germline V gene. The CDR3 consists of 15 residues. The whole variable domain, filled in from reference TRBV7-8 and TRBJ2-7, reads GAGVSQSPRYKVAKRGQDVALRCDPISGHVSLFWYQQALGQGPEFLTYFQNEAQLDKSGLPSDRFFAERPEGSVSTLKIQRTQQEDSAVYLCASSQILAGEDEQYFGPGTRLTVT.

V and J are TRBV13 and TRBJ2-1; TRBD2 matches at 11 bases. Per germline, CDR1 PRHDT and CDR2 FYEKMQ (reference sequence). This CDR3 has 20 residues. Trimming at V came to 6 bases and at J to 10 bases, leaving 26 bases not matched to a gene. CDR3 nucleotide sequence: TGTGCCAGCAGACAGAGGGCGGGGACTAGCGGTCTACTAACTCCCGGGGAGCAGTTCTTC. It is translated as CASRQRAGTSGLLTPGEQFF.

This clonotype has more than one count but fewer than ten. This sequence joins TRBV6-5 and TRBJ2-1; 7 bases match TRBD1. Trimming cost V 5 bases and J 2 bases; bases outside gene matches: 6. Germline-derived CDR1 and CDR2 are MNHEY and SVGAGI. The length of the CDR3 is 15 residues. In DNA form, the CDR3 reads TGTGCCAGCAGTCGTACCGGGACAGCCTACAATGAGCAGTTCTTC. Protein product: CASSRTGTAYNEQFF.

This chain uses TRBV7-9 with TRBJ2-3; no clear D gene. CDR3 length: 16 residues. Per germline, CDR1 SEHNR and CDR2 FQNEAQ (reference sequence). Trimming left V 0 bases short and J 3 bases short, with 13 bases between. CDR3 nucleotides: TGTGCCAGCAGCTTAGCGAAGTTGCTAGGGACAGATACGCAGTATTTT. Encoded protein: CASSLAKLLGTDTQYF.

The V gene is TRBV20-1, the J gene TRBJ1-2; D gene uncertain. The CDR3 loop spans 11 amino acids. Germline assignment: CDR1 DFQATT and CDR2 SNEGSKA (reference sequence). The V end was cut by 6 bases, the J end by 5 bases, with 10 bases between. The CDR3 DNA reads as TGCAGTGCCAACTCGGTATATGGCTACACCTTC. It is translated as CSANSVYGYTF.

The rearrangement links TRBV19 to TRBJ1-4; D is unresolved. Per germline, CDR1 LNHDA and CDR2 SQIVND (reference sequence). This CDR3 region has 12 residues. The V gene lost 3 bases and the J gene lost 2 bases, with 1 base spanning the gap. The CDR3 region is CASSMTNEKLFF. CDR3 coding DNA: TGTGCCAGTAGTATGACTAATGAAAAACTGTTTTTT.

In this sample, this clonotype turned up a few times. This chain connects TRBV28 to TRBJ2-3; perhaps TRBD2 as D (6 bases). Trimming took off 5 bases at V and 0 bases at J, with 6 bases between the two ends. The CDR3 loop spans 13 amino acids. Per germline, CDR1 MDHEN and CDR2 SYDVKM. CDR3 residues: CASSGGSTDTQYF. DNA of the CDR3: TGTGCCAGCAGTGGGGGGAGCACAGATACGCAGTATTTT. The full variable domain, in which reference TRBV28 and TRBJ2-3 provide the parts outside the CDR3, is DVKVTQSSRYLVKRTGEKVFLECVQDMDHENMFWYRQDPGLGLRLIYFSYDVKMKEKGDIPEGYSVSREKKERFSLILESASTNQTSMYLCASSGGSTDTQYFGPGTRLTVL.